This T cell receptor delta chain was retrieved from a study of gamma-delta T cells after stem cell transplantation. TCRdb fed the RT-PCR reads to CATT. In the table there are more than 15,000 delta-chain clones, 9% to 9.5% of which are singletons. This clone was seen many times. TCRdb attributes to this sequence the protein of a much larger clone, which differs from the DNA translation at residue 12; a read error is likely, and the protein displayed is translated from the DNA. Sequencing was carried out using gamma-delta T cells. The clonotype was recovered from a human donor. It is not recorded whose cells these are; they may come from a transplant donor.

In nucleotides, the CDR3 is TGTGCCTGTGACACCGCCACGCAAACTTCCTGGGGCACCCGACAGATGTTTTTC. It encodes CACDTATQTSWGTRQMFF. V is TRDV2 and J is TRDJ3; D may correspond to TRDD2 or TRDD3 (6 bases each). The length of the CDR3 is 18 residues. Germline CDR1 GEAIGNYY, CDR2 EKD.